This T cell receptor (beta chain) was observed in a study of T-cell memory formation after mild COVID-19. TCR alpha and TCR beta cDNA libraries carrying sample barcodes and UMIs came from 5'RACE with constant-segment primers. MiXCR, applied by TCRdb to the 5' RACE reads, yields one record per CDR3 protein. The table has under 400,000 distinct CDR3 sequences, around 30% seen once; the top ten hold roughly 12%. The germline V gene has CDR1 SGHRS and CDR2 YFSETQ. The CDR3 runs 13 residues. V shed 3 bases and J 6 bases; nucleotides not matched to a gene: 3. This clonotype showed up many times. What it binds is not known. Broader study findings: Day 15 to 85 contractors were CD4/CD8 balanced; later expanders leaned CD4+. Some SARS-CoV-2-responding clones were already detected in memory before infection. Mostly located in CM and EM were contracting CD4+ clones, with contracting CD8+ clones located in EMRA.

The clonotype was recovered from an adult woman who had mild COVID-19 (a few samples of this study predate the infection). Cell type and time point are not known. The sample taken for sequencing was PBMCs or a T cell subset sorted from them (not recorded which). The V call is TRBV5-1, the J call TRBJ2-1; 7 bases agree with TRBD1. CDR3 sequence: CASSSTGPNEQFF. CDR3 bases: TGCGCCAGCAGCTCGACAGGGCCCAATGAGCAGTTCTTC.